A single sample gave rise to the 32 T cell receptor beta chains below, sequenced in a study of blood T cell repertoires in COVID-19. Libraries were prepared by immunoSEQ multiplex PCR; TCRdb keeps only in-frame clonotypes and omits some of them. The sample has about 200,000 clones, 70% to 90% seen once. Material for sequencing was PBMCs or T cells enriched from blood (not recorded which). Receptor source: a woman aged 40 to 55 with acute COVID-19.

This clone has ten or more counts. The chain carries TRBV10-3 and TRBJ1-5, with 7 bases lining up with TRBD1. This CDR3 region has 14 residues. The J segment lost 2 bases and the V segment lost 10 bases, leaving 8 bases of the junction unmatched. CDR1 is ENHRY and CDR2 is SYGVKD in the germline V gene. The CDR3 sequence: CASDTGDGNQPQHF. The CDR3 nucleotides read TGTGCCAGCGATACAGGGGATGGCAATCAGCCCCAGCATTTT.

This rearrangement joins TRBV18 to TRBJ1-3; D perhaps matches TRBD1 (6 bases). Deletions cut 6 bases from V and 1 base from J, with 13 bases between. Germline V gene data show CDR1 as KGHSH and CDR2 as LQKENI. CDR3 size: 15 residues. CDR3 sequence reads: CASSPRTVSGNTIYF. DNA for the CDR3: TGTGCCAGCTCGCCCCGGACAGTATCTGGAAACACCATATATTTT. The whole variable domain, filled in from reference TRBV18 and TRBJ1-3, reads NAGVMQNPRHLVRRRGQEARLRCSPMKGHSHVYWYRQLPEEGLKFMVYLQKENIIDESGMPKERFSAEFPKEGPSILRIQQVVRGDSAAYFCASSPRTVSGNTIYFGEGSWLTVV.

V usage is TRBV7-9 and J usage is TRBJ2-3, with TRBD2 matching over 7 bases. Germline CDR1 and CDR2: SEHNR and FQNEAQ (reference sequence). V shed 2 bases, J shed 0 bases, and the junction held 11 bases outside the gene matches. This CDR3 comprises 18 residues. CDR3 nucleotide sequence: TGTGCCAGCAGCTTACCGCCCCAGACTAGCAGGAGCACAGATACGCAGTATTTT. Translation gives CASSLPPQTSRSTDTQYF.

The CDR3 loop reads CASSAKTGTGRYNEQFF. The DNA for the CDR3 is TGTGCCAGCAGTGCAAAGACTGGGACAGGGCGCTACAATGAGCAGTTCTTC. V and J are TRBV25-1 and TRBJ2-1; 9 bases align to TRBD1. The CDR3 extends over 17 amino acids. V lost 4 bases, J lost 3 bases, and 10 bases stayed unmatched. Germline CDR1 and CDR2: MGHDK and SYGVNS.

The V gene is TRBV12-3 or TRBV12-4, the J gene TRBJ1-1, with a tentative D call TRBD1 (6 bases). V lost 6 bases and J lost 7, with 12 bases in between. CDR3 length equals 12 residues. CDR3: CASSEQGYEAFF. CDR3 coding DNA: TGTGCCAGCAGCGAACAGGGCTATGAAGCTTTCTTT.

The rearrangement joins TRBV5-6 to TRBJ2-3; the D is unclear. This CDR3 is built from 16 residues. CDR1 and CDR2 from the germline V gene are SGHDT and YYEEEE. V lost 1 base, J lost 5 bases, and 17 bases lay in between. The CDR3 loop reads CASSLILPSPGDTQYF. DNA of the CDR3: TGTGCCAGCAGCTTGATTTTGCCGAGCCCGGGAGATACGCAGTATTTT.

This chain joins TRBV29-1 and TRBJ2-3; 8 bases are a match to TRBD2. Germline CDR1 SQVTM, CDR2 ANQGSEA. Losses at the gene ends were 3 bases for V and 0 bases for J; bases not matched to a gene: 5. The CDR3 runs to 15 residues. For the CDR3, the DNA is TGCAGCGTTGACGGGGGGGGCAGGAGCACAGATACGCAGTATTTT. This sequence encodes CSVDGGGRSTDTQYF.

The V and J genes are TRBV6-5 and TRBJ1-1; 7 bases align to TRBD1. V lost 6 bases and J lost 0; bases outside the gene matches: 1. The CDR3 length is 13 residues. Germline CDR1 and CDR2: MNHEY and SVGAGI. The CDR3 DNA follows: TGTGCCAGCAGGGGACAGATGAACACTGAAGCTTTCTTT. This codes for CASRGQMNTEAFF.

The chain links TRBV5-6 to TRBJ1-1; 7 bases are a match to TRBD1. The J segment lost 7 bases and the V segment lost 0 bases, leaving 6 bases of the junction unmatched. The CDR3 length is 14 residues. Germline V gene lookup returns CDR1 SGHDT and CDR2 YYEEEE. CDR3 protein: CASSLGGQWIEAFF. Here the CDR3 DNA reads TGTGCCAGCAGCTTGGGGGGACAGTGGATTGAAGCTTTCTTT.

The rearrangement links TRBV7-2 to TRBJ1-5; weak D call: TRBD1 (5 bases). The V gene lost 5 bases and the J gene lost 4 bases, with 9 bases spanning the gap. CDR3 length equals 13 residues. Germline V lookup: CDR1 SGHTA, CDR2 FQGNSA. The CDR3 DNA sequence: TGTGCCAGCAGCCTGGACACTAATCAGCCCCAGCATTTT. Its translation is CASSLDTNQPQHF.

V usage is TRBV24-1 and J usage is TRBJ2-2; D is perhaps TRBD2 (5 bases). V lost 3 bases to trimming and J lost 8 bases, with 15 bases between them. There are 15 residues in the CDR3. Germline lookup yields CDR1 KGHDR and CDR2 SFDVKD. The CDR3 spells CATSDQQRASGELFF. CDR3 bases: TGTGCCACCAGTGATCAACAGAGGGCCTCGGGGGAGCTGTTTTTT.

The rearrangement joins TRBV28 to TRBJ1-1; D gene unclear. Trimming shortened V by 6 bases and J by 1 base, and 6 bases separated the two germline ends. CDR3 length: 12 residues. Germline-derived CDR1 and CDR2 are MDHEN and SYDVKM. The DNA for the CDR3 is TGTGCCAGCAGCCTTCCGAACACTGAAGCTTTCTTT. Translation gives CASSLPNTEAFF.

This clone occurred once. V is TRBV30 and J is TRBJ1-4; D possibly corresponds to TRBD1 (6 bases). Trimming cost V 2 bases and J 6 bases, with 13 bases left between them. The V gene's germline CDR1 is GTSNPN and CDR2 SVGIG (reference sequence). The CDR3 totals 14 residues. CDR3 nucleotide sequence: TGTGCCTGGAGTAGAATGACAGGTGATGAAAAACTGTTTTTT. This sequence encodes CAWSRMTGDEKLFF.

The V call is TRBV9, the J call TRBJ1-1, with 9 bases matching TRBD1. CDR1 and CDR2 from the germline V gene are SGDLS and YYNGEE. This CDR3 comprises 15 residues. J was trimmed by 4 bases and V by 4 bases; bases with no gene match: 8. CDR3 bases: TGTGCCAGCAGCCGAGTACAGGGGGCCGGCACTGAAGCTTTCTTT. As protein: CASSRVQGAGTEAFF.

The gene calls are TRBV27 and TRBJ2-5; 7 nucleotides match TRBD2. The CDR3 consists of 15 residues. V lost 3 bases, J lost 5 bases, and 9 bases stayed unmatched. The germline CDR1 and CDR2 sequences are MNHEY and SMNVEV (reference sequence). Written as DNA, the CDR3 is TGTGCCAGCAGTTTGTCCGCGGGAGTACGGGAGACCCAGTACTTC. Amino acids: CASSLSAGVRETQYF.

This clone was found once. The gene calls are TRBV15 and TRBJ1-1; 8 bases line up with TRBD1. Per the germline V gene, CDR1 is LNHNV and CDR2 is YYDKDF (reference sequence). With V trimmed by 3 bases and J by 1 base, 7 bases remained unmatched. CDR3 length equals 16 residues. CDR3 nucleotides: TGTGCCACCAGCAGCGGACAGGGAGCGGGGAACACTGAAGCTTTCTTT. Its translation is CATSSGQGAGNTEAFF.

V usage is TRBV12-5 and J usage is TRBJ1-1; perhaps TRBD1 as D (5 bases). The CDR3 loop spans 12 amino acids. Germline loops: CDR1 LGHNT, CDR2 FRNRAP. V was shortened by 4 bases and J by 11 bases, with 14 bases between the two germline ends. The CDR3 DNA reads as TGTGCTAGTGGTTCGTCGTACTCAGGGGCTTTCTTT. This gives the protein CASGSSYSGAFF.

J is TRBJ2-2 and V is TRBV2; 8 bases map to TRBD1. V dropped 6 bases and J dropped 7; count of bases not matched to a gene: 13. This CDR3 has 16 amino acids. Looked up from germline, CDR1 is SNHLY and CDR2 is FYNNEI. In DNA, the CDR3 is TGTGCCAGCAGCTCGGACAGGGTCGCGCCGAACGGGGAGCTGTTTTTT. Protein product: CASSSDRVAPNGELFF.

This chain connects TRBV18 to TRBJ2-3, with 7 bases lining up with TRBD1. V was clipped by 5 bases and J by 1 base; unmatched bases: 3. The CDR3 loop spans 14 amino acids. Germline assignment: CDR1 KGHSH and CDR2 LQKENI. CDR3 sequence reads: CASSSGTGTDTQYF. The DNA of the CDR3 is TGTGCCAGCTCATCCGGGACAGGCACAGATACGCAGTATTTT.

The chain couples TRBV10-3 to TRBJ2-3, with 9 bases lining up with TRBD1. Germline CDR1 and CDR2: ENHRY and SYGVKD. V lost 7 bases and J lost 5; bases outside the gene matches: 7. This CDR3 has 14 amino acids. The CDR3 DNA follows: TGTGCCATCAATGGACAGGGGATAGAAGATACGCAGTATTTT. It specifies CAINGQGIEDTQYF.

This chain joins TRBV6-5 and TRBJ2-7; 9 bases line up with TRBD2. V shed 5 bases, J shed 1 base, and the junction held 6 bases outside the gene matches. This CDR3 is built from 15 residues. The germline CDR1 and CDR2 sequences are MNHEY and SVGAGI. CDR3 in amino acids: CASSNSGSKSYEQYF. DNA for the CDR3: TGTGCCAGCAGTAATAGCGGGAGCAAATCCTACGAGCAGTACTTC.

This clone occurred a few times. This rearrangement joins TRBV11-2 to TRBJ1-1; D unclear. This CDR3 comprises 12 residues. Trimming removed 1 base from V and 11 bases from J, with 11 bases in between. Germline V gene data show CDR1 as SGHAT and CDR2 as FQNNGV. CDR3 DNA sequence: TGTGCCAGCAGCTTAGTGGTACGGTGGGCTTTCTTT. This encodes CASSLVVRWAFF.

This clone was observed at least ten times. This rearrangement joins TRBV4-1 to TRBJ1-5, with D unresolved. The germline V and J ends were trimmed by 4 bases and 0 bases, with 16 bases remaining between them. This CDR3 spans 17 amino acids. Germline assignment: CDR1 MGHRA and CDR2 YSYEKL. The CDR3 region has the DNA TGCGCCAGCAGCCCTTTCCTGGCAGCGAATAGCAATCAGCCCCAGCATTTT. Translated, it gives CASSPFLAANSNQPQHF.

The J gene is TRBJ2-3, the V gene TRBV5-6; 8 positions agree with TRBD1. There are 13 residues in the CDR3. The trim removed 3 bases at V and 5 bases at J, leaving 2 bases unmatched. Germline loops: CDR1 SGHDT, CDR2 YYEEEE. CDR3 bases: TGTGCCAGCAGCTCGACAGGGGTAGATACGCAGTATTTT. It translates to CASSSTGVDTQYF.

This chain connects TRBV7-3 to TRBJ2-1; 13 bases align to TRBD2. From germline, CDR1 is SGHTA and CDR2 FQGTGA. This CDR3 comprises 15 residues. The ends lost 2 bases at V and 9 bases at J; junction bases unmatched: 4. The CDR3 nucleotides are TGTGCCAGCAGCTTAGGACTAGCGGGAGTTGCTGAGCAGTTCTTC. Encoded protein: CASSLGLAGVAEQFF. The full variable domain, with the rest looked up from reference TRBV7-3 and TRBJ2-1, is GAGVSQTPSNKVTEKGKYVELRCDPISGHTALYWYRQSLGQGPEFLIYFQGTGAADDSGLPNDRFFAVRPEGSVSTLKIQRTERGDSAVYLCASSLGLAGVAEQFFGPGTRLTVL.

This sequence joins TRBV2 and TRBJ1-1; D not resolved. Germline V lookup: CDR1 SNHLY, CDR2 FYNNEI. Trimming cost V 7 bases and J 7 bases, with 13 bases left between them. CDR3 length: 12 amino acids. For the CDR3, the DNA is TGTGCCAGCATAAGAGATACGTTTGAAGCTTTCTTT. Translating gives CASIRDTFEAFF. Combining the CDR3 with reference TRBV2 and TRBJ1-1 gives the whole variable domain EPEVTQTPSHQVTQMGQEVILRCVPISNHLYFYWYRQILGQKVEFLVSFYNNEISEKSEIFDDQFSVERPDGSNFTLKIRSTKLEDSAMYFCASIRDTFEAFFGQGTRLTVV.

The genes are TRBV5-6 and TRBJ1-1; possible D gene TRBD1, 5 bases. Germline V lookup: CDR1 SGHDT, CDR2 YYEEEE. V lost 1 base and J 2 bases, leaving 12 bases between the germline ends. The CDR3 runs to 15 residues. The CDR3 nucleotides are TGTGCCAGCAGCTTGAGTACTCGGACAAACACTGAAGCTTTCTTT. It translates to CASSLSTRTNTEAFF.

This chain links TRBV9 with TRBJ1-3; D gene unclear. Deletions cut 2 bases from V and 0 bases from J, with 12 bases between. The CDR3 extends over 16 amino acids. The germline gives CDR1 SGDLS, CDR2 YYNGEE. The CDR3 DNA is TGTGCCAGCAGCGTGGGAGGAGGTTACTCTGGAAACACCATATATTTT. Residues: CASSVGGGYSGNTIYF. The full variable domain, completed using reference TRBV9 and TRBJ1-3, is DSGVTQTPKHLITATGQRVTLRCSPRSGDLSVYWYQQSLDQGLQFLIQYYNGEERAKGNILERFSAQQFPDLHSELNLSSLELGDSALYFCASSVGGGYSGNTIYFGEGSWLTVV.

CDR3: CASSPRDRDQPQHF. CDR3 in DNA: TGTGCCAGCTCACCCCGGGACAGGGACCAGCCCCAGCATTTT. V is TRBV18 and J is TRBJ1-5; 9 positions match TRBD1. This CDR3 has 14 amino acids. Per germline, CDR1 KGHSH and CDR2 LQKENI. V lost 3 bases to trimming and J lost 7 bases; unmatched junction nucleotides: 4.

This chain connects TRBV5-4 to TRBJ1-1; 9 positions match TRBD1. The trim removed 0 bases at V and 11 bases at J, leaving 5 bases unmatched. The CDR3 has 13 residues. CDR1 is SGHNT, CDR2 YYREEE, per germline (reference sequence). DNA for the CDR3: TGTGCCAGCAGCTTGGAACAGGGGGCTGGGGCTTTCTTT. Translating gives CASSLEQGAGAFF.

The V gene is TRBV6-2 or TRBV6-3, the J gene TRBJ1-2, with D maybe TRBD1 (5 bases). Germline-derived CDR1 and CDR2 are MNHEY and SVGEGT. The CDR3 runs to 13 residues. Trimming removed 4 bases at V and 4 bases at J, with 10 bases between. The chain's CDR3 is CASSFRGAYGYTF. Here the CDR3 DNA reads TGTGCCAGCAGTTTTCGCGGGGCCTATGGCTACACCTTC.

The chain carries TRBV29-1 and TRBJ1-4; TRBD1 aligns across 9 bases. The CDR3 consists of 13 residues. With V trimmed by 6 bases and J by 6 bases, 5 bases remained unmatched. Germline CDR1 reads SQVTM; CDR2 reads ANQGSEA. CDR3 DNA: TGCAGCGTGATGACAGGGGGAGATGAAAAACTGTTTTTT. Protein: CSVMTGGDEKLFF. The entire variable domain, with the rest obtained from reference TRBV29-1 and TRBJ1-4, is as follows: SAVISQKPSRDICQRGTSLTIQCQVDSQVTMMFWYRQQPGQSLTLIATANQGSEATYESGFVIDKFPISRPNLTFSTLTVSNMSPEDSSIYLCSVMTGGDEKLFFGSGTQLSVL.